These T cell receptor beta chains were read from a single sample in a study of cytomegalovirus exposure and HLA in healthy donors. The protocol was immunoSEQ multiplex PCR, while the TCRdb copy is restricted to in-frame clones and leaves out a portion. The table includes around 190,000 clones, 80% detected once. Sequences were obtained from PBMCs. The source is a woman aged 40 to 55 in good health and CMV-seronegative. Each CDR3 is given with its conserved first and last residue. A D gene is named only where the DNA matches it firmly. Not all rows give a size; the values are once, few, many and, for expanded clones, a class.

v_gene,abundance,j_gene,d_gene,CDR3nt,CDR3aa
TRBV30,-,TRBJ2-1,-,TGTGCCTGGAAAACGGCCCGAGGCTCCTACAATGAGCAGTTCTTC,CAWKTARGSYNEQFF
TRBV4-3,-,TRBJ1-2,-,TGCGCCAGCAGCCAAGATAGGAGGGAACAAGGCTACACCTTC,CASSQDRREQGYTF
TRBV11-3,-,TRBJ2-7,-,TGTGCCAGCAACCGGGACTCTGCCTACGAGCAGTACTTC,CASNRDSAYEQYF
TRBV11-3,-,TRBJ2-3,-,TGTGCCAGCAGCTCCAGGGACACCCAAAACACAGATACGCAGTATTTT,CASSSRDTQNTDTQYF
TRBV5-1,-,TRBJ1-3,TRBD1,TGCGCCAGCAGTCCTCAACAGGGGGGGGTGTCTGGAAACACCATATATTTT,CASSPQQGGVSGNTIYF
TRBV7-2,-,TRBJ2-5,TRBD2,TGTGCCAGCACCTCTAGCGGTTGGGGTGAGACCCAGTACTTC,CASTSSGWGETQYF
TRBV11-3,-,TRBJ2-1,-,TGTGCCAGCAGCCCCCGCTACAATGAGCAGTTCTTC,CASSPRYNEQFF
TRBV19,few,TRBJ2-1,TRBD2,TGTGCCAGTTCAAACGGGCGGGAGGCCTACAATGAGCAGTTCTTC,CASSNGREAYNEQFF
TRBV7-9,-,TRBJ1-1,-,TGTGCCAGCAGCTTAACCAGGGGTTTCACTGAAGCTTTCTTT,CASSLTRGFTEAFF
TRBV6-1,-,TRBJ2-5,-,TGTGCCAGCAGTCCCTACGGGTCCGGCCAGACCCAGTACTTC,CASSPYGSGQTQYF
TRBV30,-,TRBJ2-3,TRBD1,TGTGCCCGTAGGGGGCCGGGCACAGATACGCAGTATTTT,CARRGPGTDTQYF